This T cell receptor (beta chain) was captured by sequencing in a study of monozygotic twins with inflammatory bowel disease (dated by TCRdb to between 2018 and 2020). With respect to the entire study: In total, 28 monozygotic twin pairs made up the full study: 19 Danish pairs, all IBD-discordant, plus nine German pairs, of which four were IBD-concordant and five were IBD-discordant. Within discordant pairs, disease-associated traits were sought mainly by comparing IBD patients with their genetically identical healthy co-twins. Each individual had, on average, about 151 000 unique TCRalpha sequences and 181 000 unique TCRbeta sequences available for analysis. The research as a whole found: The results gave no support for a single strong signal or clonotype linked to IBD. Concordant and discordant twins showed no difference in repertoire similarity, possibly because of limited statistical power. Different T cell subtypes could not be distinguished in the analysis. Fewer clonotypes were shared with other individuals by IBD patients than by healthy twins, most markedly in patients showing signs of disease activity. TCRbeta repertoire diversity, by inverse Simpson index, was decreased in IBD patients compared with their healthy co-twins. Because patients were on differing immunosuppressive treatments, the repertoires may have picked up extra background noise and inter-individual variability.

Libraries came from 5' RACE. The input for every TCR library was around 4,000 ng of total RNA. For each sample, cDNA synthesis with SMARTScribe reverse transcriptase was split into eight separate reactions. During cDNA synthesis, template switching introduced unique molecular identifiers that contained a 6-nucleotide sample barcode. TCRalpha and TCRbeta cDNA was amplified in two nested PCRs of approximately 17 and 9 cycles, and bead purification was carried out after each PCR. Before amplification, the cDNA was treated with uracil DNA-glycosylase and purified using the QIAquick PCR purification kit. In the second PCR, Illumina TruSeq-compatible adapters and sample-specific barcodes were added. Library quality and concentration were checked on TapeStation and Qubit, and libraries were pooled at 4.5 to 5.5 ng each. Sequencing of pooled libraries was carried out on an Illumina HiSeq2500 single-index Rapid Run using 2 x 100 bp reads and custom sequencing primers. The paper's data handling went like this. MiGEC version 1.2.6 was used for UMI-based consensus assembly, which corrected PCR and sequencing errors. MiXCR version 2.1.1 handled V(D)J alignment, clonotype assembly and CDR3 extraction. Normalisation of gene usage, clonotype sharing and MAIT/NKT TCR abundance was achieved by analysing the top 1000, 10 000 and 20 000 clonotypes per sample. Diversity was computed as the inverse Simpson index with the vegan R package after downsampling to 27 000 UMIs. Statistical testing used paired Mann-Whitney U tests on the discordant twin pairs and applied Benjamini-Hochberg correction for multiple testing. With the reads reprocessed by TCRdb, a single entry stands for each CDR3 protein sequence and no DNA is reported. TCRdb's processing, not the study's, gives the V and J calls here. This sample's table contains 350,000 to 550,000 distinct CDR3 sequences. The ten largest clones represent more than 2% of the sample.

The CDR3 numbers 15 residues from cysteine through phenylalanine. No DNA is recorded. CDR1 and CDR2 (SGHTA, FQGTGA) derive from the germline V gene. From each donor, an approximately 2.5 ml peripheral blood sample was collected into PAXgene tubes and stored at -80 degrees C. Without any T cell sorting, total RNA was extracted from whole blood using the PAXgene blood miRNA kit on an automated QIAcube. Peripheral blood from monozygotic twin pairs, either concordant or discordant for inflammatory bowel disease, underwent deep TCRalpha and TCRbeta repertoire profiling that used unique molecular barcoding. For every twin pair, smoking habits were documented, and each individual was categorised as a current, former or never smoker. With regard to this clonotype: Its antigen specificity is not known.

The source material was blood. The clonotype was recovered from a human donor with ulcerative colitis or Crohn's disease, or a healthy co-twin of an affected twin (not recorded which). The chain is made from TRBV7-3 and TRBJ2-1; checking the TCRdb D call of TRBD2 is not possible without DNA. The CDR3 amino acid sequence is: CASSLKEGRGNEQFF.